Shown below are 27 T cell receptor beta chains from a single sample sequenced in a study of shared clonotypes between healthy human individuals. Clones were read by immunoSEQ multiplex PCR, and TCRdb kept only the in-frame ones, dropping some. Of approximately 2.1 million clones listed, 85% to 95% are singletons. What was sequenced was naive CD4+ T cells from PBMCs. The subset: CD45RA+ positively selected. Receptors originate from a man aged 18 to 29 in good health. Some clones in this sample may be carry-over from other donors' samples.

This clone was detected only once. This chain links TRBV5-4 with TRBJ1-3; D unclear. This CDR3 is 14 amino acids long. V was clipped by 3 bases and J by 0 bases, with 7 bases between them. The germline V gene has CDR1 SGHNT and CDR2 YYREEE (reference sequence). CDR3 nucleotide sequence: TGTGCCAGCAGCTCACCCCTCTCTGGAAACACCATATATTTT. Translating gives CASSSPLSGNTIYF. Filled out from reference TRBV5-4 and TRBJ1-3, the complete variable domain reads ETGVTQSPTHLIKTRGQQVTLRCSSQSGHNTVSWYQQALGQGPQFIFQYYREEENGRGNFPPRFSGLQFPNYSSELNVNALELDDSALYLCASSSPLSGNTIYFGEGSWLTVV.

The rearrangement joins TRBV2 to TRBJ2-4; D is ambiguous. V lost 4 bases and J 0 bases, leaving 13 bases between the germline ends. The CDR3 is made up of 16 amino acids. The germline CDR1 and CDR2 sequences are SNHLY and FYNNEI. The CDR3 DNA follows: TGTGCCAGCAGTGCGACCGTTAGAATAGCCAAAAACATTCAGTACTTC. It specifies CASSATVRIAKNIQYF. The variable domain in full, completed from reference TRBV2 and TRBJ2-4, reads EPEVTQTPSHQVTQMGQEVILRCVPISNHLYFYWYRQILGQKVEFLVSFYNNEISEKSEIFDDQFSVERPDGSNFTLKIRSTKLEDSAMYFCASSATVRIAKNIQYFGAGTRLSVL.

This rearrangement joins TRBV25-1 to TRBJ2-5; 9 nucleotides match TRBD2. Trimming took 6 bases from V and 5 from J; bases not matched to a gene: 4. CDR1 is MGHDK, CDR2 SYGVNS, per germline. This CDR3 has 13 residues. CDR3 bases: TGTGCCAGCAGCATAGCGGGAGTTGAGACCCAGTACTTC. This codes for CASSIAGVETQYF.

This clone was counted only a few times. The J gene is TRBJ1-1, the V gene TRBV7-9, with D perhaps matching TRBD1 (5 bases). Germline CDR1 is SEHNR and CDR2 is FQNEAQ (reference sequence). Deletions cut 7 bases from V and 11 bases from J, with 17 bases between. The length of the CDR3 is 12 residues. The CDR3 DNA is TGTGCCAGCACCGAAGGTGGGGCCGCGGCTTTCTTT. The encoded protein is CASTEGGAAAFF.

This chain links TRBV9 with TRBJ2-1; 9 bases are a match to TRBD2. The CDR3 has 16 residues. After removal of 7 bases from V and 4 bases from J, the junction contained 12 bases not matched to a gene. Germline values: CDR1 SGDLS, CDR2 YYNGEE. CDR3 sequence: CASSLLGGRDYNEQFF. In DNA form, the CDR3 reads TGTGCCAGCTCGCTACTGGGCGGGAGGGATTACAATGAGCAGTTCTTC. The variable domain in full, with the rest retrieved from reference TRBV9 and TRBJ2-1, is DSGVTQTPKHLITATGQRVTLRCSPRSGDLSVYWYQQSLDQGLQFLIQYYNGEERAKGNILERFSAQQFPDLHSELNLSSLELGDSALYFCASSLLGGRDYNEQFFGPGTRLTVL.

V is TRBV10-1 and J is TRBJ2-3; 10 nucleotides agree with TRBD1. The V and J ends lost 2 bases and 4 bases, in that order; junction bases with no gene match: 3. CDR1 WNHNN and CDR2 SYGVQD come from the germline V gene (reference sequence). The CDR3 runs 15 residues. The CDR3 nucleotides are TGCGCCAGCAGTGAGGGACAGGGGGAACCAGATACGCAGTATTTT. It yields the protein CASSEGQGEPDTQYF.

The chain recombines TRBV5-1 with TRBJ2-7; 7 positions match TRBD1. Germline values: CDR1 SGHRS, CDR2 YFSETQ. The junction had 4 bases not matched to a gene; V was cut back by 1 base and J by 0 bases. CDR3 length equals 15 residues. The CDR3, as DNA: TGCGCCAGCAGCTTGACAGGGGCCATCTCCTACGAGCAGTACTTC. Residues: CASSLTGAISYEQYF.

In this sample, this clone turned up once. Its ends do not fully match the called genes, so a read error is possible. V usage is TRBV29-1 and J usage is TRBJ1-2; 8 nucleotides line up with TRBD1. The CDR3 is 12 residues long. CDR1 is SQVTM and CDR2 is ANQGSEA in the germline V gene. The CDR3: CSGEQGGYGYTF. In DNA form, the CDR3 reads TGCAGCGGTGAACAGGGGGGCTATGGCTACACCTTC.

V usage is TRBV2 and J usage is TRBJ2-7; 9 bases match TRBD1. There are 13 residues in the CDR3. Germline CDR1 is SNHLY and CDR2 is FYNNEI. V lost 5 bases, J lost 5 bases, and 4 bases stayed unmatched. CDR3 DNA: TGTGCCAGCAGTCGGACAGGGGACCACGAGCAGTACTTC. The encoded protein is CASSRTGDHEQYF. The full variable domain, rest sourced from reference TRBV2 and TRBJ2-7, is EPEVTQTPSHQVTQMGQEVILRCVPISNHLYFYWYRQILGQKVEFLVSFYNNEISEKSEIFDDQFSVERPDGSNFTLKIRSTKLEDSAMYFCASSRTGDHEQYFGPGTRLTVT.

DNA for the CDR3: TGTGCCTCGAATCAGCTCTCCTCCTACGAGCAGTACTTC. Encoded protein: CASNQLSSYEQYF. V is TRBV30 and J is TRBJ2-7; D gene ambiguous. The CDR3 extends over 13 amino acids. Per the germline V gene, CDR1 is GTSNPN and CDR2 is SVGIG (reference sequence). V was trimmed by 7 bases and J by 0 bases, leaving 13 bases between them.

The V and J genes are TRBV10-3 and TRBJ2-7; the match to TRBD2 covers 8 bases. Trimming removed 6 bases from V and 3 bases from J; junction bases left unmatched: 7. This CDR3 comprises 14 residues. Germline values: CDR1 ENHRY, CDR2 SYGVKD. DNA for the CDR3: TGTGCCATCAGAGGTTCCGGGACTAGCTACGAGCAGTACTTC. It yields the protein CAIRGSGTSYEQYF.

The chain employs TRBV7-2 and TRBJ2-3; no definite D call. With 6 bases removed from V and 2 bases from J, the gap between germline ends came to 6 bases. Germline V gene data show CDR1 as SGHTA and CDR2 as FQGNSA. The CDR3 has 12 residues. CDR3 DNA: TGTGCCAGCAGGTGGGTCACAGATACGCAGTATTTT. Translating gives CASRWVTDTQYF.

On this clone itself: The sample has other DNA sequences that encode this CDR3 too. The rearrangement uses TRBV18 and TRBJ2-1, with a possible D match to TRBD1 (6 bases). CDR3 length equals 14 residues. Trimming stripped 3 bases from V and 4 bases from J, with 10 bases between. Germline lookup yields CDR1 KGHSH and CDR2 LQKENI. Here the CDR3 DNA reads TGTGCCAGCTCACCGAGGGGGAGTTACAATGAGCAGTTCTTC. It specifies CASSPRGSYNEQFF. The variable domain in full, with the rest retrieved from reference TRBV18 and TRBJ2-1, is NAGVMQNPRHLVRRRGQEARLRCSPMKGHSHVYWYRQLPEEGLKFMVYLQKENIIDESGMPKERFSAEFPKEGPSILRIQQVVRGDSAAYFCASSPRGSYNEQFFGPGTRLTVL.

The chain recombines TRBV5-1 with TRBJ1-2; TRBD1 is a possible D gene (5 bases). The germline V and J ends were trimmed by 4 bases and 5 bases, with 12 bases remaining between them. From germline, CDR1 is SGHRS and CDR2 YFSETQ. CDR3 length: 13 residues. In DNA form, the CDR3 reads TGCGCCAGCAGCCACGAGACAGTTTATGGCTACACCTTC. This translates into CASSHETVYGYTF.

The V call is TRBV5-4, the J call TRBJ1-2, with D hard to call. CDR1 and CDR2 (germline): SGHNT, YYREEE (reference sequence). The germline V and J ends were trimmed by 3 bases and 4 bases, with 7 bases remaining between them. This CDR3 region has 12 residues. This CDR3 reads CASSSSSYGYTF. CDR3 nucleotides: TGTGCCAGCAGCTCCTCCTCCTATGGCTACACCTTC.

The genes are TRBV2 and TRBJ1-5; possibly TRBD1 for D (6 bases). This CDR3 contains 14 residues. Trimming shortened V by 4 bases and J by 3 bases, and 10 bases separated the two germline ends. Germline V lookup: CDR1 SNHLY, CDR2 FYNNEI. The CDR3 loop reads CASSAGQPNQPQHF. DNA of the CDR3: TGTGCCAGCAGTGCCGGACAGCCCAATCAGCCCCAGCATTTT.

In regard to this clone: Other DNA variants within this sample encode the same CDR3. The V gene is TRBV20-1, the J gene TRBJ2-3, with D possibly being TRBD1 (6 bases). The V gene lost 6 bases and the J gene lost 6 bases, with 10 bases spanning the gap. The CDR3 runs 11 residues. Per germline, CDR1 DFQATT and CDR2 SNEGSKA (reference sequence). The CDR3 DNA is TGCAGTGCCAATAGGGGGGATACGCAGTATTTT. As protein: CSANRGDTQYF.

J is TRBJ1-1 and V is TRBV10-1; tentative D call: TRBD1 (5 bases). Germline values: CDR1 WNHNN, CDR2 SYGVQD (reference sequence). The CDR3 is 14 amino acids. V lost 3 bases to trimming and J lost 4 bases, with 12 bases between them. CDR3 amino acids: CASSDGEGPTEAFF. The CDR3 DNA follows: TGCGCCAGCAGTGACGGAGAGGGACCCACTGAAGCTTTCTTT.

The V and J genes are TRBV7-3 and TRBJ1-5; no reliable D call. CDR1 SGHTA and CDR2 FQGTGA come from the germline V gene. The CDR3 has 14 amino acids. V lost 1 base and J lost 8, with 12 bases in between. The CDR3 loop reads CASSLIPDQEPQHF. In nucleotides, the CDR3 is TGTGCCAGCAGCTTAATTCCTGACCAGGAGCCCCAGCATTTT. The variable domain in full, completed from reference TRBV7-3 and TRBJ1-5, reads GAGVSQTPSNKVTEKGKYVELRCDPISGHTALYWYRQSLGQGPEFLIYFQGTGAADDSGLPNDRFFAVRPEGSVSTLKIQRTERGDSAVYLCASSLIPDQEPQHFGDGTRLSIL.

With regard to this clone: The sample carries other DNA sequences with the same CDR3. The chain employs TRBV15 and TRBJ1-2; D uncertain. CDR1 and CDR2 (germline): LNHNV, YYDKDF (reference sequence). This CDR3 region has 12 residues. The V end was cut by 0 bases, the J end by 2 bases, with 1 base between. The CDR3 DNA is TGTGCCACCAGCAGAGACAACTATGGCTACACCTTC. Protein: CATSRDNYGYTF. The variable domain in full, completed from reference TRBV15 and TRBJ1-2, reads DAMVIQNPRYQVTQFGKPVTLSCSQTLNHNVMYWYQQKSSQAPKLLFHYYDKDFNNEADTPDNFQSRRPNTSFCFLDIRSPGLGDTAMYLCATSRDNYGYTFGSGTRLTVV.

The chain recombines TRBV5-6 with TRBJ1-1; a weak D match, TRBD1 (5 bases). This CDR3 comprises 14 residues. Germline V gene data show CDR1 as SGHDT and CDR2 as YYEEEE. V was clipped by 3 bases and J by 3 bases, with 12 bases between them. CDR3 sequence reads: CASSSTRGDTEAFF. Written as DNA, the CDR3 is TGTGCCAGCAGCTCCACCCGAGGGGACACTGAAGCTTTCTTT.

The rearrangement joins TRBV6-1 to TRBJ2-2; no definite D call. The CDR3 spans 14 residues. V shed 11 bases and J shed 2 bases, with 15 bases lying between them. Germline assignment: CDR1 MNHNS and CDR2 SASEGT. This CDR3 reads CAGRQDPNTGELFF. Here the CDR3 DNA reads TGTGCCGGGCGACAAGACCCAAACACCGGGGAGCTGTTTTTT.

About this clone: Other nucleotide sequences in the sample specify the same CDR3. The V gene is TRBV30, the J gene TRBJ1-5; perhaps TRBD1 as D (6 bases). Germline assignment: CDR1 GTSNPN and CDR2 SVGIG (reference sequence). This CDR3 comprises 13 residues. The ends were cut back, 1 base at V and 6 bases at J, with 10 bases in the middle. The CDR3 region has the DNA TGTGCCTGGAGTGGAGGGGGAAGTCAGCCCCAGCATTTT. This translates into CAWSGGGSQPQHF.

The rearrangement joins TRBV20-1 to TRBJ1-1, with D possibly matching TRBD1 (5 bases). V was cut by 6 bases and J by 11 bases, with 13 bases left in between. Germline V gene data show CDR1 as DFQATT and CDR2 as SNEGSKA (reference sequence). This CDR3 is 10 amino acids long. CDR3 nucleotide sequence: TGCAGTGCCGTACTGGGACGGGCTTTCTTT. This translates into CSAVLGRAFF.

Only one count was recorded for this clone. The V gene is TRBV4-2, the J gene TRBJ2-3, with TRBD2 identical over 8 bases. CDR1 is LGHNA, CDR2 YNFKEQ, per germline. V lost 0 bases, J lost 1 base, and 3 bases stayed unmatched. This CDR3 comprises 16 residues. CDR3 protein: CASSQDLTSGTDTQYF. The CDR3 coding sequence is TGTGCCAGCAGCCAAGACCTGACTAGCGGCACAGATACGCAGTATTTT.

V gene TRBV6-6 combines with J gene TRBJ1-1; D is unclear. Germline V gene lookup returns CDR1 MNHNY and CDR2 SVGAGI (reference sequence). Trimming left V 7 bases short and J 3 bases short, with 3 bases between. This CDR3 has 10 residues. CDR3 DNA sequence: TGTGCCAGCATGGACACTGAAGCTTTCTTT. Protein product: CASMDTEAFF.

The sample holds one count of this clone. The chain is built from TRBV28 and TRBJ2-7; 9 nucleotides line up with TRBD2. CDR3 length: 14 amino acids. The V segment lost 8 bases and the J segment 6 bases; nucleotides outside the gene matches: 11. Germline lookup yields CDR1 MDHEN and CDR2 SYDVKM. The DNA of the CDR3 is TGTGCCAGCCACCCCGGCGGGAGGGCCGCCGAGCAGTACTTC. This sequence encodes CASHPGGRAAEQYF.